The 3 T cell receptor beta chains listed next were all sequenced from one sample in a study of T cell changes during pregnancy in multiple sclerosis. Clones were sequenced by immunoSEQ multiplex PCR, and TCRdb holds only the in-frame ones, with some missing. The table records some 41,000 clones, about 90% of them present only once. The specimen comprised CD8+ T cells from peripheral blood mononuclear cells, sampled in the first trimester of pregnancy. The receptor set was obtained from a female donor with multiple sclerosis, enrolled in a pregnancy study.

The CDR3 region has the DNA TGTGCCAGCAGCTCGCCCGAGGGGGGGGCCTACGAGCAGTACTTC. Translation gives CASSSPEGGAYEQYF. This chain connects TRBV5-6 to TRBJ2-7; possible D gene TRBD2, 7 bases. CDR3 length equals 15 residues. Between the trimmed V and J ends, which lost 3 bases and 2 bases, there was a span of 15 bases. In germline, CDR1 is SGHDT, CDR2 YYEEEE. Using reference TRBV5-6 and TRBJ2-7 for the parts outside the CDR3, the full variable domain is DAGVTQSPTHLIKTRGQQVTLRCSPKSGHDTVSWYQQALGQGPQFIFQYYEEEERQRGNFPDRFSGHQFPNYSSELNVNALLLGDSALYLCASSSPEGGAYEQYFGPGTRLTVT.

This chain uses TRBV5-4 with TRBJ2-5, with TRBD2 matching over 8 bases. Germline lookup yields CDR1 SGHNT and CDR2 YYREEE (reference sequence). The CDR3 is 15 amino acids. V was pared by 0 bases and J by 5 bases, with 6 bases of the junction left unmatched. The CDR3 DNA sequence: TGTGCCAGCAGCTTGGCCGGGGGGGGGATGGAGACCCAGTACTTC. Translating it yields CASSLAGGGMETQYF.

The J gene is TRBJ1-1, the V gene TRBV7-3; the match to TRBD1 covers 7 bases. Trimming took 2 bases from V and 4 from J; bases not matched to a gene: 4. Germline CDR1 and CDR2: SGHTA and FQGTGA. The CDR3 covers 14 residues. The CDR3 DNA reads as TGTGCCAGCAGCTTATCGGCAGGGGGCACTGAAGCTTTCTTT. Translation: CASSLSAGGTEAFF.